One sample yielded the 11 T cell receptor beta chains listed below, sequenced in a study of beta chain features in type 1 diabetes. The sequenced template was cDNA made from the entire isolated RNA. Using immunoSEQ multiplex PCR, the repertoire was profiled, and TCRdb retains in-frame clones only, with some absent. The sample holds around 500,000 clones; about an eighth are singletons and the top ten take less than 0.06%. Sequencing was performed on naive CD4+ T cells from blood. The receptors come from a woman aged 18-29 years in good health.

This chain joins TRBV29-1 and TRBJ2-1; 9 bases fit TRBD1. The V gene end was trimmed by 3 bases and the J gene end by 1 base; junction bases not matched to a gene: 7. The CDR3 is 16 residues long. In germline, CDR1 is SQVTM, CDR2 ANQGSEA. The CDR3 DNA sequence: TGCAGCGTTGAGAGACCCGGACAGGGGTCCTACAATGAGCAGTTCTTC. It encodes CSVERPGQGSYNEQFF.

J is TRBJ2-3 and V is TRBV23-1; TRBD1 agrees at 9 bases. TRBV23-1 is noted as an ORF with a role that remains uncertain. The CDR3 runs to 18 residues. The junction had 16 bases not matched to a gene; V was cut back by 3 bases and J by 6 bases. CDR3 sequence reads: CASSHSDFPGQGMDTQYF. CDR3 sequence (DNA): TGCGCCAGCAGTCACTCCGATTTTCCGGGACAGGGTATGGATACGCAGTATTTT.

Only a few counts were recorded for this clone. The chain's CDR3 is CASSPLPGNSPLHF. As DNA, the CDR3 is TGTGCCAGCTCACCATTACCGGGGAATTCACCCCTCCACTTT. This chain links TRBV18 with TRBJ1-6; D gene ambiguous. Germline CDR1 KGHSH, CDR2 LQKENI. V was clipped by 2 bases and J by 7 bases, with 9 bases between them. The CDR3 consists of 14 residues.

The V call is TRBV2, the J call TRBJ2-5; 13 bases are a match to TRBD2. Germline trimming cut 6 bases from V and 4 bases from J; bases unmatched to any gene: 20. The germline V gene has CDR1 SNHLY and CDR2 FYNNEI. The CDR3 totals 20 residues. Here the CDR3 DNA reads TGTGCCAGCAGCGCCCACCTGGGACTAGCGGGAAGGTTGGGTAGAGAGACCCAGTACTTC. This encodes CASSAHLGLAGRLGRETQYF. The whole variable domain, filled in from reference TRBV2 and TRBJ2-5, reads EPEVTQTPSHQVTQMGQEVILRCVPISNHLYFYWYRQILGQKVEFLVSFYNNEISEKSEIFDDQFSVERPDGSNFTLKIRSTKLEDSAMYFCASSAHLGLAGRLGRETQYFGPGTRLLVL.

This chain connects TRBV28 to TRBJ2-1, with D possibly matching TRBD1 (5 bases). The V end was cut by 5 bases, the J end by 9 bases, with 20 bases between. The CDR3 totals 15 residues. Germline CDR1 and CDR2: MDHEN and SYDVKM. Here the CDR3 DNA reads TGTGCCAGCAGTCTCCCCACCAGGGTCGTGGTTGAGCAGTTCTTC. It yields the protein CASSLPTRVVVEQFF.

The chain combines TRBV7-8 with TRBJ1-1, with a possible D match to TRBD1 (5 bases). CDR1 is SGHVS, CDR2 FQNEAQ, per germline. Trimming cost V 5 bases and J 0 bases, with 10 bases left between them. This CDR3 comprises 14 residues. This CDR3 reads CASSPWGVNTEAFF. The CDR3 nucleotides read TGTGCCAGCAGCCCCTGGGGGGTGAACACTGAAGCTTTCTTT.

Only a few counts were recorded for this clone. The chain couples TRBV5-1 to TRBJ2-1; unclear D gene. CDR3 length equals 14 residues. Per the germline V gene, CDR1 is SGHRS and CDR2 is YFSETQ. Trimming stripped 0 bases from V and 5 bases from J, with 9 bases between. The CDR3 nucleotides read TGCGCCAGCAGCTTGGTTATGATCGACAATGAGCAGTTCTTC. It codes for CASSLVMIDNEQFF.

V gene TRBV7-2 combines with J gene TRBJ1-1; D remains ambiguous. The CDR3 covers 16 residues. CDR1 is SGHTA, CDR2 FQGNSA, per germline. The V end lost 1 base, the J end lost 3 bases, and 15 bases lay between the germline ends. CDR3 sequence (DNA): TGTGCCAGCAGCTTAGGCCCCACGGTGTCCTACACTGAAGCTTTCTTT. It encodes CASSLGPTVSYTEAFF.

In DNA, the CDR3 is TGTGCCAGCAGCTTAACCTCAGGGGGAAACTATGGCTACACCTTC. It encodes CASSLTSGGNYGYTF. V and J are TRBV7-2 and TRBJ1-2, with 7 bases matching TRBD1. Germline CDR1 SGHTA, CDR2 FQGNSA. The trim removed 2 bases at V and 2 bases at J, leaving 5 bases unmatched. This CDR3 is built from 15 residues. Full variable domain (rest looked up from reference TRBV7-2 and TRBJ1-2): GAGVSQSPSNKVTEKGKDVELRCDPISGHTALYWYRQSLGQGLEFLIYFQGNSAPDKSGLPSDRFSAERTGGSVSTLTIQRTQQEDSAVYLCASSLTSGGNYGYTFGSGTRLTVV.

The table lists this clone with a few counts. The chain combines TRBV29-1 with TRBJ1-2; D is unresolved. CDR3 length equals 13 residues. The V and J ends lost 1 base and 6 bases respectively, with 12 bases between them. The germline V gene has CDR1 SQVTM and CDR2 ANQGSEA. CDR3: CSVEANGRNGYTF. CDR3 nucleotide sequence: TGCAGCGTTGAAGCTAACGGTCGGAATGGCTACACCTTC.

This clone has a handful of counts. The CDR3: CASRRITHYGYTF. The CDR3 DNA reads as TGTGCCAGCAGGCGCATAACTCACTATGGCTACACCTTC. This chain uses TRBV2 with TRBJ1-2, with unresolved D. The CDR3 covers 13 residues. Germline-derived CDR1 and CDR2 are SNHLY and FYNNEI. The V end was cut by 6 bases, the J end by 3 bases, with 11 bases between. The whole variable domain, remainder taken from reference TRBV2 and TRBJ1-2, is EPEVTQTPSHQVTQMGQEVILRCVPISNHLYFYWYRQILGQKVEFLVSFYNNEISEKSEIFDDQFSVERPDGSNFTLKIRSTKLEDSAMYFCASRRITHYGYTFGSGTRLTVV.